The 26 T cell receptor beta chains reported below all come from one sample, sequenced in a study of T cell responses to AZD1222 COVID-19 vaccine. The assay was immunoSEQ multiplex PCR, and TCRdb's table has in-frame clones only and misses some. The table has 150,000 to 200,000 clones, 90% to 95% seen once. The material sequenced was peripheral blood, taken on day 0 of AZD1222 vaccination. The receptors here all came from an adult in good health.

The CDR3 DNA follows: TGTGCCAGCAGTGGACAGGGGTGGGGTGGCACAGATACGCAGTATTTT. It encodes CASSGQGWGGTDTQYF. The chain links TRBV27 to TRBJ2-3, with 9 bases aligning to TRBD1. The CDR3 has 16 amino acids. V dropped 5 bases and J dropped 1; count of bases not matched to a gene: 7. Germline CDR1 MNHEY, CDR2 SMNVEV (reference sequence).

This clone appeared once. The chain employs TRBV27 and TRBJ1-1; D is perhaps TRBD1 (5 bases). This CDR3 contains 13 residues. Germline loops: CDR1 MNHEY, CDR2 SMNVEV (reference sequence). Trimming took off 2 bases at V and 3 bases at J, with 7 bases between the two ends. The CDR3 loop reads CASSLGGDTEAFF. CDR3 bases: TGTGCCAGCAGTTTAGGAGGGGACACTGAAGCTTTCTTT.

The chain is built from TRBV19 and TRBJ1-2; 9 bases line up with TRBD1. V lost 5 bases and J lost 5; bases outside the gene matches: 9. Germline values: CDR1 LNHDA, CDR2 SQIVND (reference sequence). CDR3 length equals 15 residues. CDR3 protein: CASSRRDREGYGYTF. CDR3 nucleotide sequence: TGTGCCAGTAGTCGCAGGGACAGGGAAGGATATGGCTACACCTTC. Combining the CDR3 with reference TRBV19 and TRBJ1-2 gives the whole variable domain DGGITQSPKYLFRKEGQNVTLSCEQNLNHDAMYWYRQDPGQGLRLIYYSQIVNDFQKGDIAEGYSVSREKKESFPLTVTSAQKNPTAFYLCASSRRDREGYGYTFGSGTRLTVV.

The chain combines TRBV6-5 with TRBJ1-1; D is unclear. Germline loops: CDR1 MNHEY, CDR2 SVGAGI. The CDR3 length is 15 residues. Trimming pared 2 bases from V and 0 bases from J, leaving 10 bases between. Written as DNA, the CDR3 is TGTGCCAGCAGTTACCCCGGACGGATGAACACTGAAGCTTTCTTT. This sequence encodes CASSYPGRMNTEAFF.

The chain uses TRBV12-3 or TRBV12-4 and TRBJ1-1; no clear D. Trimming removed 1 base at V and 1 base at J, with 4 bases between. The CDR3 has 13 amino acids. This chain's CDR3 is CASSLGGNTEAFF. CDR3 sequence (DNA): TGTGCCAGCAGTTTAGGGGGGAACACTGAAGCTTTCTTT.

As to this clone: Other nucleotide sequences in the sample specify the same CDR3. This chain uses TRBV6-4 with TRBJ1-5; no clear D. CDR1 MRHNA and CDR2 SNTAGT come from the germline V gene. Deletions cut 2 bases from V and 7 bases from J, with 9 bases between. CDR3 length equals 13 residues. CDR3 protein: CASSDRVGQPQHF. CDR3 bases: TGTGCCAGCAGTGACAGGGTAGGACAGCCCCAGCATTTT.

This chain uses TRBV7-8 with TRBJ2-3; D is unresolved. V lost 1 base to trimming and J lost 6 bases, with 5 bases between them. Germline V lookup: CDR1 SGHVS, CDR2 FQNEAQ. This CDR3 has 12 residues. CDR3 residues: CASSLGPDTQYF. The CDR3 nucleotides read TGTGCCAGCAGCTTAGGCCCGGATACGCAGTATTTT. Drawing the rest from reference TRBV7-8 and TRBJ2-3, the complete variable domain is GAGVSQSPRYKVAKRGQDVALRCDPISGHVSLFWYQQALGQGPEFLTYFQNEAQLDKSGLPSDRFFAERPEGSVSTLKIQRTQQEDSAVYLCASSLGPDTQYFGPGTRLTVL.

V gene TRBV5-4 combines with J gene TRBJ1-5; 11 bases map to TRBD1. Germline V gives CDR1 SGHNT, CDR2 YYREEE (reference sequence). V gave up 4 bases and J gave up 7 bases; unmatched junction bases: 7. CDR3 length: 15 amino acids. CDR3 sequence: CASSQDRGRIQPQHF. CDR3 bases: TGTGCCAGCAGCCAGGACAGGGGGCGAATACAGCCCCAGCATTTT.

The chain combines TRBV11-2 with TRBJ2-1; 12 positions agree with TRBD2. Germline lookup yields CDR1 SGHAT and CDR2 FQNNGV. V lost 0 bases and J lost 8; bases outside the gene matches: 2. The CDR3 extends over 15 amino acids. DNA of the CDR3: TGTGCCAGCAGCTTAGAAGGACTAGCGGGACATGAGCAGTTCTTC. Amino acid sequence: CASSLEGLAGHEQFF.

J is TRBJ2-2 and V is TRBV25-1, with TRBD1 identical over 8 bases. Per the germline V gene, CDR1 is MGHDK and CDR2 is SYGVNS. J gave up 1 base and V 9 bases, and 1 base lay outside the gene matches. The CDR3 has 13 amino acids. The CDR3: CASDRGNTGELFF. The CDR3 nucleotides are TGTGCCAGTGACAGGGGGAACACCGGGGAGCTGTTTTTT.

The gene calls are TRBV5-1 and TRBJ2-1, with 7 bases lining up with TRBD2. V lost 4 bases to trimming and J lost 3 bases; unmatched junction nucleotides: 7. CDR3 length: 15 residues. The germline V gene has CDR1 SGHRS and CDR2 YFSETQ. CDR3 amino acids: CASSPASGLYNEQFF. CDR3 nucleotides: TGCGCCAGCAGCCCCGCTAGCGGTCTCTACAATGAGCAGTTCTTC.

The genes are TRBV5-1 and TRBJ2-7; TRBD1 or TRBD2 may be the D gene (6 bases each). This CDR3 contains 14 residues. Between the trimmed V and J ends, which lost 5 bases and 4 bases, there was a span of 16 bases. From germline, CDR1 is SGHRS and CDR2 YFSETQ. The chain's CDR3 is CASRSGEGHYEQYF. Here the CDR3 DNA reads TGCGCCAGCAGGTCGGGAGAGGGACATTACGAGCAGTACTTC.

The chain is built from TRBV5-4 and TRBJ1-2; TRBD1 aligns across 8 bases. The CDR3 is 17 residues long. V was clipped by 4 bases and J by 4 bases; unmatched bases: 15. CDR1 SGHNT and CDR2 YYREEE come from the germline V gene (reference sequence). The CDR3 spells CASSRETDRGLLYGYTF. The CDR3 nucleotides read TGTGCCAGCAGCCGTGAAACCGACAGGGGCTTACTCTATGGCTACACCTTC.

This chain connects TRBV28 to TRBJ2-3; 10 bases fit TRBD2. Germline-derived CDR1 and CDR2 are MDHEN and SYDVKM. CDR3 length equals 16 residues. With 5 bases clipped from V and 5 bases from J, the junction kept 10 bases outside the gene matches. CDR3 region: CASSPRVAGGGDTQYF. In DNA form, the CDR3 reads TGTGCCAGCAGTCCCAGGGTAGCGGGAGGTGGAGATACGCAGTATTTT. Based on the CDR3 plus reference TRBV28 and TRBJ2-3, the full variable domain is DVKVTQSSRYLVKRTGEKVFLECVQDMDHENMFWYRQDPGLGLRLIYFSYDVKMKEKGDIPEGYSVSREKKERFSLILESASTNQTSMYLCASSPRVAGGGDTQYFGPGTRLTVL.

The chain has TRBV5-1 and TRBJ1-3; 8 nucleotides align to TRBD1. CDR3 length: 16 residues. Germline trimming cut 2 bases from V and 0 bases from J; bases unmatched to any gene: 4. Germline V gene lookup returns CDR1 SGHRS and CDR2 YFSETQ. Here the CDR3 reads CASSFRDRPSGNTIYF. The CDR3 region has the DNA TGCGCCAGCAGCTTCCGGGACAGGCCCTCTGGAAACACCATATATTTT.

V usage is TRBV5-1 and J usage is TRBJ2-7; the match to TRBD1 covers 9 bases. J gave up 5 bases and V 0 bases, and 3 bases lay outside the gene matches. CDR3 length equals 14 residues. Germline V gene lookup returns CDR1 SGHRS and CDR2 YFSETQ. Written as DNA, the CDR3 is TGCGCCAGCAGCTTGGACAGGGGGCCCCACGAGCAGTACTTC. Translated: CASSLDRGPHEQYF. Looking up the rest from reference TRBV5-1 and TRBJ2-7 gives the full variable domain: KAGVTQTPRYLIKTRGQQVTLSCSPISGHRSVSWYQQTPGQGLQFLFEYFSETQRNKGNFPGRFSGRQFSNSRSEMNVSTLELGDSALYLCASSLDRGPHEQYFGPGTRLTVT.

This clone turned up a few times. The rearrangement uses TRBV10-3 and TRBJ2-5, with D unclear. CDR1 is ENHRY and CDR2 is SYGVKD in the germline V gene. The CDR3 runs 13 residues. The germline V and J ends were trimmed by 6 bases and 4 bases, with 12 bases remaining between them. CDR3 amino acids: CAIRPSPPETQYF. CDR3 nucleotide sequence: TGTGCCATCAGACCCTCCCCCCCAGAGACCCAGTACTTC.

The chain links TRBV6-5 to TRBJ2-2; possible D gene TRBD2, 6 bases. The germline gives CDR1 MNHEY, CDR2 SVGAGI. V was clipped by 6 bases and J by 4 bases, with 15 bases between them. The CDR3 covers 15 residues. CDR3 region: CASRSVGGATGELFF. For the CDR3, the DNA is TGTGCCAGCAGATCCGTGGGAGGCGCCACCGGGGAGCTGTTTTTT.

The V gene is TRBV27, the J gene TRBJ1-3; no clear D gene. From germline, CDR1 is MNHEY and CDR2 SMNVEV (reference sequence). V lost 3 bases and J 0 bases, leaving 12 bases between the germline ends. The CDR3 sequence is 16 residues long. The CDR3 DNA reads as TGTGCCAGCAGTTTGGGCGGGCCCAGCTCTGGAAACACCATATATTTT. Protein product: CASSLGGPSSGNTIYF.

In nucleotides, the CDR3 is TGTGCCAGCAGTTACGTGTGGGGTGAAGCTTTCTTT. Protein: CASSYVWGEAFF. The J gene is TRBJ1-1, the V gene TRBV6-5; D is undetermined. The germline gives CDR1 MNHEY, CDR2 SVGAGI. The CDR3 has 12 amino acids. V was pared by 2 bases and J by 7 bases, with 8 bases between.

This chain connects TRBV27 to TRBJ2-7; the match to TRBD2 covers 10 bases. Germline assignment: CDR1 MNHEY and CDR2 SMNVEV (reference sequence). The CDR3 has 16 amino acids. The V and J ends lost 0 bases and 4 bases, in that order; junction bases with no gene match: 6. CDR3 protein: CASSLSRASGSYEQYF. CDR3 DNA sequence: TGTGCCAGCAGTTTATCGAGGGCTAGCGGGAGTTACGAGCAGTACTTC.

This chain uses TRBV24-1 with TRBJ1-2; D remains unclear. The CDR3 is 15 amino acids. CDR1 is KGHDR and CDR2 is SFDVKD in the germline V gene. The ends were cut back, 2 bases at V and 4 bases at J, with 13 bases in the middle. DNA of the CDR3: TGTGCCACCAGTGATTCCCGCGACGTTACCTATGGCTACACCTTC. Protein sequence: CATSDSRDVTYGYTF.

The gene calls are TRBV6-5 and TRBJ2-7; D uncertain. The ends were cut back, 10 bases at V and 4 bases at J, with 11 bases in the middle. CDR3 size: 11 residues. Germline-derived CDR1 and CDR2 are MNHEY and SVGAGI. The CDR3 region is CATGEPYEQYF. As DNA, the CDR3 is TGTGCCACCGGAGAGCCATACGAGCAGTACTTC.

This clone was detected many times. Other DNA sequences of this sample code for an identical CDR3. This chain connects TRBV30 to TRBJ1-6, with 7 bases lining up with TRBD1. V lost 3 bases, J lost 5 bases, and 4 bases stayed unmatched. Germline CDR1 and CDR2: GTSNPN and SVGIG (reference sequence). The CDR3 sequence is 14 residues long. CDR3 nucleotides: TGTGCCTGGAGGGGACAGTCTAATAATTCACCCCTCCACTTT. Its translation is CAWRGQSNNSPLHF.

The genes are TRBV4-1 and TRBJ2-1; 9 nucleotides match TRBD1. V lost 3 bases, J lost 6 bases, and 3 bases stayed unmatched. This CDR3 is built from 14 residues. Germline V gene lookup returns CDR1 MGHRA and CDR2 YSYEKL. The CDR3 spells CASSHPGQGNEQFF. The CDR3 DNA is TGCGCCAGCAGCCACCCGGGACAGGGCAATGAGCAGTTCTTC.

The CDR3 here is CASSPGLAGVDEQFF. The CDR3 nucleotides are TGTGCCAGCAGCCCCGGACTAGCGGGAGTGGATGAGCAGTTCTTC. This chain links TRBV7-3 with TRBJ2-1; the match to TRBD2 covers 13 bases. There are 15 residues in the CDR3. Germline V gives CDR1 SGHTA, CDR2 FQGTGA. V lost 5 bases to trimming and J lost 8 bases; unmatched junction nucleotides: 6.